Described below is a single T cell receptor beta chain sequence and its context. Its cognate antigen is unknown. Profiled with immunoSEQ multiplex PCR; TCRdb holds only in-frame clones, not every one. This repertoire shows 84,000 or so clones, roughly 89% found once; its top ten account for 2% to 2.5%. The data were obtained in a study of T cell responses to AZD1222 COVID-19 vaccine. Across the study: Pooled in the analysis were second doses at about 4 or about 12 weeks. Study observations and caveats: The study found Spike-specific TCR breadth and depth rose after two AZD1222 doses. Baseline seropositivity occurred in only a handful of AZD1222 recipients. Donors skewed white British and female; clonal diversity was possibly underestimated.

With 1 base removed from V and 7 bases from J, the gap between germline ends came to 4 bases. Germline V lookup: CDR1 LGHDT, CDR2 YNNKEL (reference sequence). This CDR3 contains 11 residues. The sample was peripheral blood, taken on day 0 of AZD1222 vaccination. The TCR originated in an adult in good health. The J gene is TRBJ1-2, the V gene TRBV3-1 (or the pseudogene TRBV3-2); D gene ambiguous. CDR3 protein: CASSQASGYTF. The CDR3 DNA is TGTGCCAGCAGCCAAGCTAGTGGCTACACCTTC.